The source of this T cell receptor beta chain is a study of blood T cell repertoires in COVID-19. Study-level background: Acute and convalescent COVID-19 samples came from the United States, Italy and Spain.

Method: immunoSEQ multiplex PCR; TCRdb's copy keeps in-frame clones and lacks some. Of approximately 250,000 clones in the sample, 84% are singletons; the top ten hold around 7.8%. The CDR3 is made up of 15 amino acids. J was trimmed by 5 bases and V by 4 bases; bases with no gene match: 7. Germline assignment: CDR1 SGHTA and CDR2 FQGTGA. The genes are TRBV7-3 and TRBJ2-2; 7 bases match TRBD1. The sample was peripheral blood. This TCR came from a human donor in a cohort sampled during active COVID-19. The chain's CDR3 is CASSSDRVETGELFF. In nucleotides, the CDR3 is TGTGCCAGCAGCTCCGACAGGGTAGAGACCGGGGAGCTGTTTTTT. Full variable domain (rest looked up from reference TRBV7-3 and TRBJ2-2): GAGVSQTPSNKVTEKGKYVELRCDPISGHTALYWYRQSLGQGPEFLIYFQGTGAADDSGLPNDRFFAVRPEGSVSTLKIQRTERGDSAVYLCASSSDRVETGELFFGEGSRLTVL.